This TCR beta chain was observed in a study of blood T cell repertoires in COVID-19. The wider study: Samples taken during acute and convalescent COVID-19 were collected in the United States, Italy and Spain.

This table comes from immunoSEQ multiplex PCR, and its TCRdb copy is limited to in-frame clones, with some not included. The sample consists of 200,000 to 250,000 clones, about nine tenths of them appearing once. Sequenced input: peripheral blood. The clonotype originates from a woman aged 60-70 years with acute or convalescent COVID-19.

This chain's CDR3 is CAASRGTLRGDTQYF. The CDR3 DNA reads TGCGCCGCCAGCAGGGGCACCCTGCGAGGAGATACGCAGTATTTT. The chain couples TRBV5-1 to TRBJ2-3, with D possibly matching TRBD1 (6 bases). With 10 bases removed from V and 5 bases from J, the gap between germline ends came to 23 bases. Germline assignment: CDR1 SGHRS and CDR2 YFSETQ. The CDR3 extends over 15 amino acids.